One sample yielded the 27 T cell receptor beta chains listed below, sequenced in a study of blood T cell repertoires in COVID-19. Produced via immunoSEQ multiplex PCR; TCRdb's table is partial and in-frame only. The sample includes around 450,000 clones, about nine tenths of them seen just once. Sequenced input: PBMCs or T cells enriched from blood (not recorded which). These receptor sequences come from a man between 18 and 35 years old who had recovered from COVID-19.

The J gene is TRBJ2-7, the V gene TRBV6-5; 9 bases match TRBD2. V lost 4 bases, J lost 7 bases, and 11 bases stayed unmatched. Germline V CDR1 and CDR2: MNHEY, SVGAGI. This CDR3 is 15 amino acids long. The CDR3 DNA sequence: TGTGCCAGCAGTTCGGGGGGAGCGGGAGGTGAAGAGCAGTACTTC. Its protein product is CASSSGGAGGEEQYF.

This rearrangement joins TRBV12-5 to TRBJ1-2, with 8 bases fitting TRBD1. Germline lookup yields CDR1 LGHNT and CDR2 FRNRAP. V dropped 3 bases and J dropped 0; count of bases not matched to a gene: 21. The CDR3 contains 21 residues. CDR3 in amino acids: CASGFDGKGQVEVLANYGYTF. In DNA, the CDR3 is TGTGCTAGTGGTTTCGACGGGAAGGGACAGGTCGAGGTCTTAGCTAACTATGGCTACACCTTC. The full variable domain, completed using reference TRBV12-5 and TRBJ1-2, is DARVTQTPRHKVTEMGQEVTMRCQPILGHNTVFWYRQTMMQGLELLAYFRNRAPLDDSGMPKDRFSAEMPDATLATLKIQPSEPRDSAVYFCASGFDGKGQVEVLANYGYTFGSGTRLTVV.

The CDR3 loop reads CASSLSQGDYGYTF. Here the CDR3 DNA reads TGCGCCAGCAGCTTGAGTCAGGGGGACTATGGCTACACCTTC. The chain is built from TRBV5-1 and TRBJ1-2; 7 bases fit TRBD1. This CDR3 is built from 14 residues. From germline, CDR1 is SGHRS and CDR2 YFSETQ. V gave up 1 base and J gave up 3 bases; unmatched junction bases: 3.

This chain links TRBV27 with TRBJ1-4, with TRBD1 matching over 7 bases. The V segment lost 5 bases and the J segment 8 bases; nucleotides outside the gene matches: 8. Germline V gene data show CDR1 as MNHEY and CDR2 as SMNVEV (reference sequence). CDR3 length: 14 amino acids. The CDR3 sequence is CASSRGGKLEKLFF. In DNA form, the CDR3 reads TGTGCCAGCAGTAGAGGGGGCAAGCTCGAAAAACTGTTTTTT.

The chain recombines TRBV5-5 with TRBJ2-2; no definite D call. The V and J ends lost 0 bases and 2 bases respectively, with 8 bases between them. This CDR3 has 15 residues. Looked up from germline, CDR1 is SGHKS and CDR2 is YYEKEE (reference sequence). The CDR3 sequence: CASSLGSSNTGELFF. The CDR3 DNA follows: TGTGCCAGCAGCTTGGGTAGCAGCAACACCGGGGAGCTGTTTTTT. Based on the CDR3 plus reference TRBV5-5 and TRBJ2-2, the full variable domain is DAGVTQSPTHLIKTRGQQVTLRCSPISGHKSVSWYQQVLGQGPQFIFQYYEKEERGRGNFPDRFSARQFPNYSSELNVNALLLGDSALYLCASSLGSSNTGELFFGEGSRLTVL.

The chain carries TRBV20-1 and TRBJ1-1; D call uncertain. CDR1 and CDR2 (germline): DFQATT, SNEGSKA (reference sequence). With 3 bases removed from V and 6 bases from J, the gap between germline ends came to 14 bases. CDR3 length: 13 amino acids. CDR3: CSASQSGWAEAFF. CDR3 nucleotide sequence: TGCAGTGCTAGTCAATCCGGGTGGGCTGAAGCTTTCTTT.

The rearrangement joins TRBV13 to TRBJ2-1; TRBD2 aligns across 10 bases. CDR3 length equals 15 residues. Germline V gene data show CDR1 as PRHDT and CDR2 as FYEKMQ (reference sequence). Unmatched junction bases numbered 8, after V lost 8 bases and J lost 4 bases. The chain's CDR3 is CASRAGTSAYNEQFF. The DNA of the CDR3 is TGTGCCAGCCGAGCCGGGACTAGCGCTTACAATGAGCAGTTCTTC.

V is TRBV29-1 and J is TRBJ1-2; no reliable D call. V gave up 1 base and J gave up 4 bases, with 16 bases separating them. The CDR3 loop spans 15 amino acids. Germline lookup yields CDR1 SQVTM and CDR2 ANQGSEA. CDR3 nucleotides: TGCAGCGTTGAAGGATATACAGACCAGGTCTATGGCTACACCTTC. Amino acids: CSVEGYTDQVYGYTF.

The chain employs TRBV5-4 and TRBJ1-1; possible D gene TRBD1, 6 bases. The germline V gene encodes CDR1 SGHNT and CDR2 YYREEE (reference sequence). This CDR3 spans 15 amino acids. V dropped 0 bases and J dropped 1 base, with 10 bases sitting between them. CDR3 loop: CASSLGQERNTEAFF. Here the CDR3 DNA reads TGTGCCAGCAGCTTGGGACAGGAGAGGAACACTGAAGCTTTCTTT.

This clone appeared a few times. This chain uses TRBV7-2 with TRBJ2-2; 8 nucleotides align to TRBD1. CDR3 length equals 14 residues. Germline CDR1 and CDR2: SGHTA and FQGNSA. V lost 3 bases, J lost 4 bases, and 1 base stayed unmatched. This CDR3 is CASSFQGATGELFF. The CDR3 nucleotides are TGTGCCAGCAGCTTTCAGGGGGCCACCGGGGAGCTGTTTTTT.

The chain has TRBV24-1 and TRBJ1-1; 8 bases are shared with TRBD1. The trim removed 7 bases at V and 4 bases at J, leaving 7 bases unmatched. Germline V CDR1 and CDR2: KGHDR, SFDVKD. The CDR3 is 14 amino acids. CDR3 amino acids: CATRDDRGSTEAFF. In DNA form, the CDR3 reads TGTGCCACCAGGGACGACAGGGGTAGCACTGAAGCTTTCTTT.

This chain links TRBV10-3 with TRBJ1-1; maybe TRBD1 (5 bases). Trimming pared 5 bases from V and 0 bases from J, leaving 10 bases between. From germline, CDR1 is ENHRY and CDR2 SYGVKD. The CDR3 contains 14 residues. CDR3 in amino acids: CAISSSGMNTEAFF. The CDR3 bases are TGTGCCATCAGTTCCTCAGGGATGAACACTGAAGCTTTCTTT.

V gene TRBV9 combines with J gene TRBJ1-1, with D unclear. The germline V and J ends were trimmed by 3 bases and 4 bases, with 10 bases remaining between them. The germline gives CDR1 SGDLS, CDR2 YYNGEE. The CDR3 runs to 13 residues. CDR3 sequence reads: CASSDGGSTEAFF. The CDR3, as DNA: TGTGCCAGCAGCGATGGAGGTAGCACTGAAGCTTTCTTT.

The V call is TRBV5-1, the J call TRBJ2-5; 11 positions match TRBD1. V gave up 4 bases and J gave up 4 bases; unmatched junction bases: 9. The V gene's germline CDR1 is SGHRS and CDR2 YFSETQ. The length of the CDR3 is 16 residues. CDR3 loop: CASSLTGTGGLETQYF. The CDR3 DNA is TGCGCCAGCAGCCTCACCGGGACAGGGGGTCTAGAGACCCAGTACTTC. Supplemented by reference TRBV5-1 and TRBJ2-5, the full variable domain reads KAGVTQTPRYLIKTRGQQVTLSCSPISGHRSVSWYQQTPGQGLQFLFEYFSETQRNKGNFPGRFSGRQFSNSRSEMNVSTLELGDSALYLCASSLTGTGGLETQYFGPGTRLLVL.

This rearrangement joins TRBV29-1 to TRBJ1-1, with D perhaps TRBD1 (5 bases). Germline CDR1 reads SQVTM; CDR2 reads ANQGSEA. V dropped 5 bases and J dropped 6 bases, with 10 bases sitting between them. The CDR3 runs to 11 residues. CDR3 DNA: TGCAGCGTTAATGTCAGGGCTGAAGCTTTCTTT. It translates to CSVNVRAEAFF.

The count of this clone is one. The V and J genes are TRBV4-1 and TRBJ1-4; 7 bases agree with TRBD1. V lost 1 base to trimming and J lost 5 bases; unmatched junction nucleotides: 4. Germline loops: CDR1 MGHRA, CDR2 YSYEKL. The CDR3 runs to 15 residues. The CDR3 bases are TGCGCCAGCAGCCAAGGGGACAGAAACAATGAAAAACTGTTTTTT. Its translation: CASSQGDRNNEKLFF.

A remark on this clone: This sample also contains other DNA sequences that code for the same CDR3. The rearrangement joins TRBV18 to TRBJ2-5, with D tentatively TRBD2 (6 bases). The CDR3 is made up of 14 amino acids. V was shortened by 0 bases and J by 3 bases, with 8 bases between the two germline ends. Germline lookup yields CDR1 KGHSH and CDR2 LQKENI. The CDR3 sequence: CASSPPSGEETQYF. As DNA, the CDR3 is TGTGCCAGCTCACCACCGTCGGGAGAAGAGACCCAGTACTTC.

The CDR3 DNA follows: TGTGCCAGCAGCTTGAGCAAGAACCAAAAAGAGACCCAGTACTTC. This translates into CASSLSKNQKETQYF. The chain employs TRBV5-4 and TRBJ2-5, with D uncertain. The CDR3 has 15 residues. Between the trimmed V and J ends, which lost 1 base and 3 bases, there was a span of 13 bases. Germline V gene data show CDR1 as SGHNT and CDR2 as YYREEE (reference sequence).

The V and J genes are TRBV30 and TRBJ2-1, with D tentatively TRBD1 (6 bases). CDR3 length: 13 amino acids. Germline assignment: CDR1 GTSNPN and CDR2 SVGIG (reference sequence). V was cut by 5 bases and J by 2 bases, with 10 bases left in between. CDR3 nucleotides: TGTGCCTGGGGCCGGACAGCCTACAATGAGCAGTTCTTC. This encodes CAWGRTAYNEQFF.

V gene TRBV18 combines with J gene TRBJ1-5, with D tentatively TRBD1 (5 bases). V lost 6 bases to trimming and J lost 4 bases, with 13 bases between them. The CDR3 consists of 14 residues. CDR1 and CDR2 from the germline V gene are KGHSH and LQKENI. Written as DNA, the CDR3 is TGTGCCAGCTCCCTCCTTCAGGGAAATCAGCCCCAGCATTTT. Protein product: CASSLLQGNQPQHF.

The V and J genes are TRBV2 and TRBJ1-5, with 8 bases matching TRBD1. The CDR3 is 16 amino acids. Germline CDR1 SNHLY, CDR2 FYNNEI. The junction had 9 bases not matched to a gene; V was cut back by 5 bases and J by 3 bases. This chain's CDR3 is CASSKDRAAVNQPQHF. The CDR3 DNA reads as TGTGCCAGCAGTAAGGACAGGGCCGCCGTCAATCAGCCCCAGCATTTT.

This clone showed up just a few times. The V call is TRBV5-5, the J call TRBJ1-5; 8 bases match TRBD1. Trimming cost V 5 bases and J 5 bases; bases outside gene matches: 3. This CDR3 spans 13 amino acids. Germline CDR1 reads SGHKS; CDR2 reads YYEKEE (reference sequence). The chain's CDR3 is CASSLTGDQPQHF. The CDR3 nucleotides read TGTGCCAGCAGTTTGACAGGGGATCAGCCCCAGCATTTT.

CDR3 coding DNA: TGTGCCTGGGACCGAGCGGAGGAAAAACTGTTTTTT. The encoded protein is CAWDRAEEKLFF. This chain joins TRBV30 and TRBJ1-4, with D unresolved. This CDR3 contains 12 residues. Germline V CDR1 and CDR2: GTSNPN, SVGIG (reference sequence). The V and J ends lost 5 bases and 8 bases respectively, with 12 bases between them.

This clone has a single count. The CDR3 spells CASSFRGQDGYTF. CDR3 coding DNA: TGTGCCAGCAGTTTTAGGGGGCAGGATGGCTACACCTTC. The chain employs TRBV6-5 and TRBJ1-2; 7 nucleotides match TRBD1. The CDR3 length is 13 residues. Trimming cost V 4 bases and J 6 bases; bases outside gene matches: 5. The germline V gene encodes CDR1 MNHEY and CDR2 SVGAGI.

This CDR3 is CASTGWVSGQTQYF. Here the CDR3 DNA reads TGTGCCAGCACAGGTTGGGTTAGCGGACAGACCCAGTACTTC. V is TRBV5-5 and J is TRBJ2-5, with D maybe TRBD2 (6 bases). Trimming stripped 6 bases from V and 6 bases from J, with 18 bases between. CDR3 length: 14 residues. Looked up from germline, CDR1 is SGHKS and CDR2 is YYEKEE (reference sequence). Full variable domain (missing parts from reference TRBV5-5 and TRBJ2-5): DAGVTQSPTHLIKTRGQQVTLRCSPISGHKSVSWYQQVLGQGPQFIFQYYEKEERGRGNFPDRFSARQFPNYSSELNVNALLLGDSALYLCASTGWVSGQTQYFGPGTRLLVL.

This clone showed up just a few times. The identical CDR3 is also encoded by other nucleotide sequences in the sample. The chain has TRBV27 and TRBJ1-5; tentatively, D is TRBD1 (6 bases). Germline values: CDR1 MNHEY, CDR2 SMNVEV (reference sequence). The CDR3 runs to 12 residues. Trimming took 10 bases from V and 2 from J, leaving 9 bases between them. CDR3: CATRQGNQPQHF. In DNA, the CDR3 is TGTGCCACCAGACAGGGCAATCAGCCCCAGCATTTT.

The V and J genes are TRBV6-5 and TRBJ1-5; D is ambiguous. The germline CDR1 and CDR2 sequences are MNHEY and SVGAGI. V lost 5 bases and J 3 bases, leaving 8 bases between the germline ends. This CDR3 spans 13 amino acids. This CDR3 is CASSPLSNQPQHF. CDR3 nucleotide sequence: TGTGCCAGCAGTCCCTTATCCAATCAGCCCCAGCATTTT.